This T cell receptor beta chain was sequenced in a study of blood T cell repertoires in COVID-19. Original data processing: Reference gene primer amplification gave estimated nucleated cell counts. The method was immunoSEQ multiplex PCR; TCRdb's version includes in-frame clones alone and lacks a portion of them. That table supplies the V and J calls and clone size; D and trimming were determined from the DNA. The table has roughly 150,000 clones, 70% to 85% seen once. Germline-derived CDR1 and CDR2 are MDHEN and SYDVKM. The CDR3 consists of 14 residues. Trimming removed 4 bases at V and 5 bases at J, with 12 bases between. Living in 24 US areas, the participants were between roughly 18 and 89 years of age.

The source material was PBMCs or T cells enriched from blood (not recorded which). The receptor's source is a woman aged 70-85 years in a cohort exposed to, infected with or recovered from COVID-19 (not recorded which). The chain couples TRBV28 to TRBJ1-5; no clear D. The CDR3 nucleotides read TGTGCCAGCAGTTCCTCCATAGAACATCAGCCCCAGCATTTT. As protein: CASSSSIEHQPQHF.